This T cell receptor beta chain is from a study of blood T cell repertoires in COVID-19. Study overall: Acute-phase and convalescent COVID-19 samples originated in the United States, Italy and Spain. T cells, B-cell-depleted T cells, or PBMCs supplied cDNA or gDNA.

Sequencing was performed with immunoSEQ multiplex PCR; in TCRdb, only in-frame clones are kept and a portion is missing. Of some 170,000 clones in the sample, 75% to 90% were seen once. The CDR3 contains 13 residues. Trimming took 5 bases from V and 5 from J, leaving 9 bases between them. Germline V CDR1 and CDR2: LGHNT, FRNRAP. This TCR came from a woman aged 55-70 years with acute or convalescent COVID-19. The sequencing input was peripheral blood. The chain joins TRBV12-5 to TRBJ2-2; D remains ambiguous. CDR3 residues: CASGIALTGELFF. Here the CDR3 DNA reads TGTGCTAGTGGTATCGCTCTAACCGGGGAGCTGTTTTTT. The entire variable domain, with the rest obtained from reference TRBV12-5 and TRBJ2-2, is as follows: DARVTQTPRHKVTEMGQEVTMRCQPILGHNTVFWYRQTMMQGLELLAYFRNRAPLDDSGMPKDRFSAEMPDATLATLKIQPSEPRDSAVYFCASGIALTGELFFGEGSRLTVL.